This T cell receptor (beta chain) comes out of a study of T cells in Graves' hyperthyroidism and ophthalmopathy. The V gene's germline CDR1 is SEHNR and CDR2 FQNEAQ (reference sequence). The length of the CDR3 is 12 residues. Trimming took off 6 bases at V and 8 bases at J, with 13 bases between the two ends. This clonotype was seen ten or more times. Those with hyperthyroidism were 18 to 65 years old, newly diagnosed, and ill for under 2 months. Authors of the study amplified TCR beta CDR3 regions from RNA transcripts. In the first-round RT-PCR of the TCR CDR3, the HTBI primer set was used. In TCRdb, the multiplex PCR reads were re-called with MiXCR into one record per CDR3 protein. The sample records 89,000 or so distinct CDR3 sequences, approximately 40% being singletons.

The sample was peripheral blood or thyroid tissue (not recorded which). This chain uses TRBV7-9 with TRBJ1-1, with D possibly TRBD1 on 5 matching bases. The TCR comes from a woman aged 25 to 39 with Graves' hyperthyroidism. CDR3 in DNA: TGTGCCAGCAGAAAAGCTGGGGCAGAAGCTTTCTTT. Its translation is CASRKAGAEAFF.